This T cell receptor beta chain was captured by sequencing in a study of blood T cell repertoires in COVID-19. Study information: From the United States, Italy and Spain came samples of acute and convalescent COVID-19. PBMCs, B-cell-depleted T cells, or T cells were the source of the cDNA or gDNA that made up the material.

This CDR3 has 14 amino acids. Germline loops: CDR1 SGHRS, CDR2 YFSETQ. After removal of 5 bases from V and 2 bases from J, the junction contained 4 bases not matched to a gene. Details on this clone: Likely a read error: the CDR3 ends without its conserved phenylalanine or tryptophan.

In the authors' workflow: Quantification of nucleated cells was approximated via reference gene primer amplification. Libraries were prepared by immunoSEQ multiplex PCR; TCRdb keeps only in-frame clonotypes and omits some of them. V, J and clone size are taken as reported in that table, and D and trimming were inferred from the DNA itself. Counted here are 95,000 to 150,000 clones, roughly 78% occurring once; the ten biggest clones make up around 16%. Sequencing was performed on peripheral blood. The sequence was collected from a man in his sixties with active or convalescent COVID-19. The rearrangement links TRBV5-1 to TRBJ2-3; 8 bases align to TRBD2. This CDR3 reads CASSPSGLTDTQYL. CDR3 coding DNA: TGCGCCAGCAGTCCTAGCGGGCTCACAGATACGCAGTATCTT.